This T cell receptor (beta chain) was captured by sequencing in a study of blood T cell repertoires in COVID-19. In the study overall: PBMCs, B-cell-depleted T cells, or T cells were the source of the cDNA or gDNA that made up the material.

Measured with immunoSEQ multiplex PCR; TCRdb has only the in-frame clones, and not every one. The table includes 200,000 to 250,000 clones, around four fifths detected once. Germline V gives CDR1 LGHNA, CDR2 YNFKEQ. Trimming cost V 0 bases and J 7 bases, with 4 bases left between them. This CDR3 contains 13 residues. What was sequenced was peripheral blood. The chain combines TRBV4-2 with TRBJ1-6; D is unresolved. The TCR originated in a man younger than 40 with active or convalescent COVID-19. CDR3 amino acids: CASSQDPNSPLHF. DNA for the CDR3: TGTGCCAGCAGCCAAGACCCGAATTCACCCCTCCACTTT.